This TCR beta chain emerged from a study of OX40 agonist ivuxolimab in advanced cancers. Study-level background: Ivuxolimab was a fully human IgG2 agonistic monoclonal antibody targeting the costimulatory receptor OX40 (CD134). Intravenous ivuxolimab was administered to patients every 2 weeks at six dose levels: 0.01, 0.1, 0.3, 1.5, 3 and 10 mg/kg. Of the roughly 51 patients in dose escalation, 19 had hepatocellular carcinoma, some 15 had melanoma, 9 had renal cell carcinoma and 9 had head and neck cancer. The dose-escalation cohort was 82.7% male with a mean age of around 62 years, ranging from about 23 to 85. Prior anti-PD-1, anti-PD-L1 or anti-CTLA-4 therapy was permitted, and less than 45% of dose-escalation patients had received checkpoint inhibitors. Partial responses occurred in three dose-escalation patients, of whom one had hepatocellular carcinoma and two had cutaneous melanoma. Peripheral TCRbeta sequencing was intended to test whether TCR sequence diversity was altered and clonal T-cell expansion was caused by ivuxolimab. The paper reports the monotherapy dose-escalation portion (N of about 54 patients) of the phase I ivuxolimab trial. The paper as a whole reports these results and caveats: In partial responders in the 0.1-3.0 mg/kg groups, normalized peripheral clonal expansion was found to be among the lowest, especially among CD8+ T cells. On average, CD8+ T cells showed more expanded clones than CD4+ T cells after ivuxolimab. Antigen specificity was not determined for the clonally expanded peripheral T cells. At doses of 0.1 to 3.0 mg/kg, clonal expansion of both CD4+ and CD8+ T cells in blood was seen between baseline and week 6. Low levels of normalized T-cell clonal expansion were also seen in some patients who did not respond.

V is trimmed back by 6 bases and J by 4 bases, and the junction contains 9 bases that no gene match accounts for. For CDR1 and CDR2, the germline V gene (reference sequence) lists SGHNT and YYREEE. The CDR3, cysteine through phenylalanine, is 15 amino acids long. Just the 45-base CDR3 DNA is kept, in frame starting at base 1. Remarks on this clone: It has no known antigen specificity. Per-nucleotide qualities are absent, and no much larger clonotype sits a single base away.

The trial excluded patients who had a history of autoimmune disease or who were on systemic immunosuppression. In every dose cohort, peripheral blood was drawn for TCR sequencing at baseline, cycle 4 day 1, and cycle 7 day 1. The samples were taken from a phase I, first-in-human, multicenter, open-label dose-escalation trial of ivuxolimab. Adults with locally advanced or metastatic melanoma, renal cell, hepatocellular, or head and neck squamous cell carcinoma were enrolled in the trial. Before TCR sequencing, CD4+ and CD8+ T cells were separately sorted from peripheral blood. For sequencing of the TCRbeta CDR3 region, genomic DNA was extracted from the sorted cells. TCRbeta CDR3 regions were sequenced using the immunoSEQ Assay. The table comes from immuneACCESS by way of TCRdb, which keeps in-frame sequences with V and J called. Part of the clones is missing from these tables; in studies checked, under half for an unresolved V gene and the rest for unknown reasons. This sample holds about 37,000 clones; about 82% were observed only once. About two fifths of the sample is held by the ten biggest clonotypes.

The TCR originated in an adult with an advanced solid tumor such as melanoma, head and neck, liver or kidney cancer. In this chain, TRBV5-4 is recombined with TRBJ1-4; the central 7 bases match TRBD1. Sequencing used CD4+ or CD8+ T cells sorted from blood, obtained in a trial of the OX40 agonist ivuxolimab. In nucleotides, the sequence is TGTGCCAGCACCCGGGACAGTTCCCGTAATGAAAAACTGTTTTTT. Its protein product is CASTRDSSRNEKLFF.